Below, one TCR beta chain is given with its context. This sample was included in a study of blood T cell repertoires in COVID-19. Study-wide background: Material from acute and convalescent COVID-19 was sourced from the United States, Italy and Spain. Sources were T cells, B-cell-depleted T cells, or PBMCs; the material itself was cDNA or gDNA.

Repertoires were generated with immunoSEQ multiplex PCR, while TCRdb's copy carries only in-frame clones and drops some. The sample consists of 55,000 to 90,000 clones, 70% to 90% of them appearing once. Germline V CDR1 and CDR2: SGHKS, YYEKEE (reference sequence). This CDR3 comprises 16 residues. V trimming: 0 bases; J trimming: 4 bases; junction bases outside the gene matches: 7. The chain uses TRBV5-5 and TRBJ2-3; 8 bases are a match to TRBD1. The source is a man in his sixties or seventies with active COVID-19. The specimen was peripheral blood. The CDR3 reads CASSLGGQAGADTQYF. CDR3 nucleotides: TGTGCCAGCAGCTTGGGGGGACAGGCCGGGGCAGATACGCAGTATTTT.